The next 2 T cell receptor beta chains were all read from a single sample in a study of breast tumors, draining lymph nodes, adjacent tissues. The lymph nodes were axillary draining lymph nodes from breast cancer patients. TCRdb analysed the multiplex PCR reads with MiXCR anew, one entry per CDR3 protein. Counted here are some 97,000 distinct CDR3 sequences, 21% occurring once; the ten biggest clones make up approximately 1.2%. The sequencing sample was made of axillary lymph node tissue. These receptors were collected from a female donor with breast cancer. Some clones in this sample may be carry-over from other donors' samples.

This clonotype appeared a few times. The chain is built from TRBV29-1 and TRBJ2-2; TRBD1 or TRBD2 may be the D gene (5 bases each). Germline V CDR1 and CDR2: SQVTM, ANQGSEA. The V end lost 0 bases, the J end lost 6 bases, and 20 bases lay between the germline ends. The CDR3 length is 17 residues. The CDR3 loop is CSVEDLPRERRAGELFF. The CDR3 region has the DNA TGCAGCGTTGAAGATTTACCTCGGGAACGCAGGGCCGGGGAGCTGTTTTTT.

This clonotype was recorded at least ten times. The chain uses TRBV2 and TRBJ2-3; D remains unclear. The CDR3 has 10 residues. CDR1 and CDR2 (germline): SNHLY, FYNNEI. Trimming left V 11 bases short and J 3 bases short, with 6 bases between. CDR3 region: CAGETDTQYF. DNA for the CDR3: TGTGCCGGTGAGACAGATACGCAGTATTTT.